These 25 T cell receptor beta chains share one sample of origin, sequenced in a study of T cell responses to AZD1222 COVID-19 vaccine (dated by TCRdb to about 2021). Per the publication, the time point label means: baseline before first vaccination. Library preparation used the immunoSEQ multiplex PCR assay. TCRdb's version of the immuneACCESS table is confined to in-frame rearrangements and falls short of the full clone set. An unresolved V gene accounts for under half of the shortfall where checked; the remainder is of unknown origin. The sample yields 120,000 or so clones; around 90% were counted once. Jointly, the top ten make up around 1.5% of the sample. This sample comprised peripheral blood, obtained on day 0 of AZD1222 vaccination. All receptors derive from an adult in good health.

This chain connects TRBV9 to TRBJ1-2; D is unclear. In germline, CDR1 is SGDLS, CDR2 YYNGEE. Trimming stripped 0 bases from V and 8 bases from J, with 14 bases between. The CDR3 spans 14 residues. CDR3 DNA: TGTGCCAGCAGCGTAGGGAAGGGCTCCCGAGGCTACACCTTC. Translating it yields CASSVGKGSRGYTF. Full variable domain (remainder filled in from reference TRBV9 and TRBJ1-2): DSGVTQTPKHLITATGQRVTLRCSPRSGDLSVYWYQQSLDQGLQFLIQYYNGEERAKGNILERFSAQQFPDLHSELNLSSLELGDSALYFCASSVGKGSRGYTFGSGTRLTVV.

V usage is TRBV29-1 and J usage is TRBJ1-3, with no clear D. V gave up 3 bases and J gave up 1 base, with 4 bases separating them. The CDR3 extends over 12 amino acids. CDR1 and CDR2 from the germline V gene are SQVTM and ANQGSEA. CDR3 in amino acids: CSVEISGNTIYF. In DNA, the CDR3 is TGCAGCGTTGAGATTTCTGGAAACACCATATATTTT.

V usage is TRBV2 and J usage is TRBJ2-3; TRBD1 is a possible D gene (6 bases). Germline assignment: CDR1 SNHLY and CDR2 FYNNEI. Trimming removed 10 bases at V and 4 bases at J, with 9 bases between. The CDR3 sequence is 11 residues long. In DNA form, the CDR3 reads TGTGCCAAGGGGGTATCAGATACGCAGTATTTT. This codes for CAKGVSDTQYF. Full variable domain (outside the CDR3, taken from reference TRBV2 and TRBJ2-3): EPEVTQTPSHQVTQMGQEVILRCVPISNHLYFYWYRQILGQKVEFLVSFYNNEISEKSEIFDDQFSVERPDGSNFTLKIRSTKLEDSAMYFCAKGVSDTQYFGPGTRLTVL.

The chain couples TRBV20-1 to TRBJ1-1; 7 nucleotides agree with TRBD1. Germline-derived CDR1 and CDR2 are DFQATT and SNEGSKA (reference sequence). The CDR3 spans 16 residues. Unmatched junction bases numbered 14, after V lost 3 bases and J lost 4 bases. This chain's CDR3 is CSASSGQRGLGTEAFF. DNA of the CDR3: TGCAGTGCTAGTTCGGGACAAAGGGGGCTTGGCACTGAAGCTTTCTTT.

The chain links TRBV9 to TRBJ1-1; the D gene is possibly TRBD1 (6 bases). V dropped 0 bases and J dropped 4 bases, with 16 bases sitting between them. CDR3 size: 16 residues. Germline loops: CDR1 SGDLS, CDR2 YYNGEE. CDR3 protein: CASSVGSPRGGTEAFF. CDR3 nucleotides: TGTGCCAGCAGCGTAGGTTCTCCCAGGGGCGGCACTGAAGCTTTCTTT.

The CDR3 loop is CASSLAGTDTQYF. The DNA of the CDR3 is TGCGCCAGCAGCTTGGCGGGCACAGATACGCAGTATTTT. The V gene is TRBV5-1, the J gene TRBJ2-3; no clear D. CDR1 is SGHRS, CDR2 YFSETQ, per germline. The CDR3 extends over 13 amino acids. V gave up 0 bases and J gave up 1 base, with 3 bases separating them.

This clone has just one count. Written as DNA, the CDR3 is TGTGCCAGCTCACCACGAATCATAGAGCAGGGAACGAACTATGGCTACACCTTC. As protein: CASSPRIIEQGTNYGYTF. The V gene is TRBV18, the J gene TRBJ1-2; D might be TRBD1 (5 bases). Germline V gene lookup returns CDR1 KGHSH and CDR2 LQKENI. V was clipped by 1 base and J by 2 bases, with 20 bases between them. The CDR3 sequence is 18 residues long.

The chain is built from TRBV5-1 and TRBJ2-7, with TRBD2 matching over 11 bases. The CDR3 runs to 14 residues. The V gene end was trimmed by 0 bases and the J gene end by 5 bases; junction bases not matched to a gene: 1. The germline V gene has CDR1 SGHRS and CDR2 YFSETQ. The CDR3 protein is CASSLASGRNEQYF. The DNA of the CDR3 is TGCGCCAGCAGCTTGGCTAGCGGGAGGAACGAGCAGTACTTC.

The chain employs TRBV7-3 and TRBJ2-3, with 10 bases matching TRBD2. V lost 2 bases to trimming and J lost 8 bases; unmatched junction nucleotides: 7. CDR1 is SGHTA and CDR2 is FQGTGA in the germline V gene. CDR3 length: 15 amino acids. In DNA form, the CDR3 reads TGTGCCAGCAGCTTACTAGCGGGAGAGGGGGGTACGCAGTATTTT. Protein product: CASSLLAGEGGTQYF.

The chain recombines TRBV30 with TRBJ2-1, with 9 bases aligning to TRBD1. V dropped 3 bases and J dropped 7; count of bases not matched to a gene: 7. This CDR3 comprises 14 residues. CDR1 is GTSNPN and CDR2 is SVGIG in the germline V gene (reference sequence). The CDR3 DNA reads as TGTGCCTGGAGGGGGACAGGGAGTTGGAATGAGCAGTTCTTC. Protein sequence: CAWRGTGSWNEQFF.

The chain uses TRBV7-9 and TRBJ2-3; 13 positions agree with TRBD2. V was clipped by 4 bases and J by 7 bases; unmatched bases: 2. Germline V gene data show CDR1 as SEHNR and CDR2 as FQNEAQ (reference sequence). This CDR3 is built from 14 residues. The CDR3 spells CASSSTSGRHTQYF. The CDR3 coding sequence is TGTGCCAGCAGCTCGACTAGCGGGAGGCATACGCAGTATTTT.

The rearrangement links TRBV25-1 to TRBJ1-4; D call uncertain. The CDR3 totals 14 residues. Germline V gives CDR1 MGHDK, CDR2 SYGVNS. The germline V and J ends were trimmed by 4 bases and 7 bases, with 13 bases remaining between them. This CDR3 is CASSALVLSEKLFF. CDR3 coding DNA: TGTGCCAGCAGTGCTCTAGTTCTTTCTGAAAAACTGTTTTTT. The full variable domain, with the rest looked up from reference TRBV25-1 and TRBJ1-4, is EADIYQTPRYLVIGTGKKITLECSQTMGHDKMYWYQQDPGMELHLIHYSYGVNSTEKGDLSSESTVSRIRTEHFPLTLESARPSHTSQYLCASSALVLSEKLFFGSGTQLSVL.

This chain connects TRBV6-5 to TRBJ2-2; D not resolved. Per the germline V gene, CDR1 is MNHEY and CDR2 is SVGAGI. V lost 7 bases and J 4 bases, leaving 10 bases between the germline ends. This CDR3 spans 13 amino acids. DNA for the CDR3: TGTGCCAGCACCCCCGGGTCCACCGGGGAGCTGTTTTTT. This codes for CASTPGSTGELFF.

This clone has just one count. This chain links TRBV5-5 with TRBJ2-7; perhaps D is TRBD1 or TRBD2 (5 bases each). Germline-derived CDR1 and CDR2 are SGHKS and YYEKEE (reference sequence). The CDR3 loop spans 16 amino acids. Trimming cost V 4 bases and J 2 bases, with 19 bases left between them. The CDR3 DNA reads as TGTGCCAGCAGCCGAGCTCCGGGACGGTCGACCTACGAGCAGTACTTC. This gives the protein CASSRAPGRSTYEQYF.

The rearrangement uses TRBV2 and TRBJ2-7; D call uncertain. This CDR3 contains 14 residues. CDR1 is SNHLY and CDR2 is FYNNEI in the germline V gene. V shed 2 bases and J shed 0 bases, with 8 bases lying between them. CDR3 DNA: TGTGCCAGCAGTGAAAAGATCGTCTCCTACGAGCAGTACTTC. Translation gives CASSEKIVSYEQYF. Drawing the rest from reference TRBV2 and TRBJ2-7, the complete variable domain is EPEVTQTPSHQVTQMGQEVILRCVPISNHLYFYWYRQILGQKVEFLVSFYNNEISEKSEIFDDQFSVERPDGSNFTLKIRSTKLEDSAMYFCASSEKIVSYEQYFGPGTRLTVT.

This clone was counted between two and nine times. The gene calls are TRBV4-1 and TRBJ2-7; TRBD1 is a possible D gene (5 bases). The germline V gene encodes CDR1 MGHRA and CDR2 YSYEKL. The V end was cut by 4 bases, the J end by 3 bases, with 19 bases between. This CDR3 contains 16 residues. CDR3 DNA: TGCGCCAGCAGCCCAAACCGACCCAGGGCGTACTACGAGCAGTACTTC. This encodes CASSPNRPRAYYEQYF.

The chain couples TRBV24-1 to TRBJ1-1, with D unresolved. The V and J ends lost 12 bases and 4 bases respectively, with 8 bases between them. The CDR3 is 10 amino acids. Germline CDR1 and CDR2: KGHDR and SFDVKD. CDR3 sequence: CAPTSTEAFF. The CDR3 DNA follows: TGTGCCCCGACGTCCACTGAAGCTTTCTTT.

V and J are TRBV6-5 and TRBJ2-7; D remains unclear. The CDR3 has 15 residues. V was trimmed by 0 bases and J by 2 bases, leaving 11 bases between them. Per germline, CDR1 MNHEY and CDR2 SVGAGI. CDR3: CASSYSNDGTYEQYF. DNA for the CDR3: TGTGCCAGCAGTTACTCGAACGACGGAACCTACGAGCAGTACTTC.

The V gene is TRBV5-1, the J gene TRBJ1-3; 9 nucleotides match TRBD1. The V gene's germline CDR1 is SGHRS and CDR2 YFSETQ. The CDR3 is 15 amino acids. With 4 bases clipped from V and 4 bases from J, the junction kept 6 bases outside the gene matches. As DNA, the CDR3 is TGCGCCAGCAGCAGTACTACAGGGGGCGGAAACACCATATATTTT. This codes for CASSSTTGGGNTIYF.

This sequence joins TRBV6-5 and TRBJ1-5; the D is unclear. CDR1 is MNHEY, CDR2 SVGAGI, per germline. CDR3 length: 12 amino acids. V lost 11 bases, J lost 0 bases, and 8 bases lay in between. CDR3 amino acids: CAGLISNQPQHF. The CDR3 DNA reads as TGTGCCGGACTTATTAGCAATCAGCCCCAGCATTTT.

The rearrangement links TRBV5-6 to TRBJ2-1, with 10 positions matching TRBD2. Unmatched junction bases numbered 6, after V lost 0 bases and J lost 9 bases. Per germline, CDR1 SGHDT and CDR2 YYEEEE. The CDR3 length is 15 residues. The CDR3 here is CASSLVLAGEGEQFF. The DNA for the CDR3 is TGTGCCAGCAGCTTGGTGCTAGCGGGAGAGGGTGAGCAGTTCTTC.

This clone was counted a single time. This chain connects TRBV4-1 to TRBJ2-1; tentatively, D is TRBD2 (5 bases). The CDR3 loop spans 16 amino acids. Germline-derived CDR1 and CDR2 are MGHRA and YSYEKL. V was pared by 3 bases and J by 3 bases, with 15 bases between. CDR3 region: CASSHPDSPYYNEQFF. In DNA, the CDR3 is TGCGCCAGCAGCCACCCGGACTCACCATACTACAATGAGCAGTTCTTC.

This clone showed up just once. The CDR3, as DNA: TGTGCCAGCCTCACCAGCGGGACTACCTACAATGAGCAGTTCTTC. This codes for CASLTSGTTYNEQFF. The chain joins TRBV7-9 to TRBJ2-1; 7 bases line up with TRBD2. V shed 8 bases, J shed 2 bases, and the junction held 9 bases outside the gene matches. Germline loops: CDR1 SEHNR, CDR2 FQNEAQ (reference sequence). CDR3 size: 15 residues.

The V gene is TRBV4-1, the J gene TRBJ1-2; 10 positions match TRBD1. CDR1 is MGHRA and CDR2 is YSYEKL in the germline V gene. Trimming cost V 0 bases and J 8 bases; bases outside gene matches: 6. The CDR3 is 15 amino acids. CDR3 region: CASSQERQGAEGYTF. The DNA for the CDR3 is TGCGCCAGCAGCCAAGAAAGACAGGGGGCAGAGGGCTACACCTTC.

The chain combines TRBV30 with TRBJ1-2; possibly TRBD1 for D (5 bases). Per the germline V gene, CDR1 is GTSNPN and CDR2 is SVGIG (reference sequence). Trimming cost V 2 bases and J 8 bases, with 18 bases left between them. This CDR3 has 14 residues. The CDR3 DNA is TGTGCCTGGAGTCCGAACCGGGCTTCAGGGGGCTACACCTTC. It encodes CAWSPNRASGGYTF.